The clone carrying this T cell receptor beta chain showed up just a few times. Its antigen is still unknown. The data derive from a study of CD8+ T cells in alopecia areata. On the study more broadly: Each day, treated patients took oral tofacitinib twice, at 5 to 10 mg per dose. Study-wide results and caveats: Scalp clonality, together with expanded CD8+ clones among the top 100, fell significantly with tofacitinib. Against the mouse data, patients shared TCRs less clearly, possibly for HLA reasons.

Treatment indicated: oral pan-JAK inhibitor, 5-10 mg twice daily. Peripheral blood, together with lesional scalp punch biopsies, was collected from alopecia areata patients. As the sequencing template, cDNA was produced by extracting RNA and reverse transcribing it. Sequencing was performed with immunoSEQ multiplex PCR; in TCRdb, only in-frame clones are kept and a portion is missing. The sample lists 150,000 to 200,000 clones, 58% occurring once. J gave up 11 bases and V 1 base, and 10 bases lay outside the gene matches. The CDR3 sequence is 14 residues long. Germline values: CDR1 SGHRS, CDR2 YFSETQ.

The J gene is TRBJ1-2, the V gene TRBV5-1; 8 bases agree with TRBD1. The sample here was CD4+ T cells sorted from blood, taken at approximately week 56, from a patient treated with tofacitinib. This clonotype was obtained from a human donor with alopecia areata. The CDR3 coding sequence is TGCGCCAGCAGCTTGAATTCGGGACAGGCGGTTTACACCTTC. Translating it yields CASSLNSGQAVYTF.